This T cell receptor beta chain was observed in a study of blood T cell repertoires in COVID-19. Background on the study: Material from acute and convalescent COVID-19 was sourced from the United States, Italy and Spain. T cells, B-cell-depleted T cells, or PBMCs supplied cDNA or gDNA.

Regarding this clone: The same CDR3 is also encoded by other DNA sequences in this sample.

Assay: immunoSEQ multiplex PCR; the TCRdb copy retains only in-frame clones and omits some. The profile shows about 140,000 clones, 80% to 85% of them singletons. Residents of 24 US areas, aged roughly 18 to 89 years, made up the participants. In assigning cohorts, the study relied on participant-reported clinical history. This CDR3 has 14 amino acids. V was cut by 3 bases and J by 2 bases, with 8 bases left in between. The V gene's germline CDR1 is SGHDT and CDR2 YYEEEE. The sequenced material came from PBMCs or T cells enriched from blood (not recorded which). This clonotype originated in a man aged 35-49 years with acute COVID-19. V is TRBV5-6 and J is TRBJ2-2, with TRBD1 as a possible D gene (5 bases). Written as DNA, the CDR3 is TGTGCCAGCAGCTCAGGGCAAAACACCGGGGAGCTGTTTTTT. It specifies CASSSGQNTGELFF. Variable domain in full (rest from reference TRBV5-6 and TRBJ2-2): DAGVTQSPTHLIKTRGQQVTLRCSPKSGHDTVSWYQQALGQGPQFIFQYYEEEERQRGNFPDRFSGHQFPNYSSELNVNALLLGDSALYLCASSSGQNTGELFFGEGSRLTVL.